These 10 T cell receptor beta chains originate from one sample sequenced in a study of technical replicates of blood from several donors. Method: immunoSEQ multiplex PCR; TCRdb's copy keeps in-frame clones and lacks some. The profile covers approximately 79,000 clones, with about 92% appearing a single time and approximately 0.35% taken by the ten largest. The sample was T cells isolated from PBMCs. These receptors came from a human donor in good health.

This CDR3 is CASSLTGIGNQPQHF. The DNA of the CDR3 is TGTGCCAGCAGCCTGACCGGGATCGGAAATCAGCCCCAGCATTTT. V gene TRBV27 combines with J gene TRBJ1-5; unclear D gene. Germline CDR1 and CDR2: MNHEY and SMNVEV (reference sequence). The CDR3 totals 15 residues. Trimming pared 6 bases from V and 4 bases from J, leaving 16 bases between.

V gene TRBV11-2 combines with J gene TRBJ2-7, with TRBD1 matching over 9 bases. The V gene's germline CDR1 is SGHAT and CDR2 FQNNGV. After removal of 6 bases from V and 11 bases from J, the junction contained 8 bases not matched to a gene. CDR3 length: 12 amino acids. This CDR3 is CASRGDGTGKYF. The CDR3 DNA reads TGTGCCAGCAGGGGCGACGGGACAGGGAAGTACTTC.

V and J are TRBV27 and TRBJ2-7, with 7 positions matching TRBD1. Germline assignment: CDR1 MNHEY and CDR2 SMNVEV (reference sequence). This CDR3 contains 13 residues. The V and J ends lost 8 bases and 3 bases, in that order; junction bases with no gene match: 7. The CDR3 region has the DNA TGTGCCAGCGGAACAGGGGTTTACTACGAGCAGTACTTC. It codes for CASGTGVYYEQYF.

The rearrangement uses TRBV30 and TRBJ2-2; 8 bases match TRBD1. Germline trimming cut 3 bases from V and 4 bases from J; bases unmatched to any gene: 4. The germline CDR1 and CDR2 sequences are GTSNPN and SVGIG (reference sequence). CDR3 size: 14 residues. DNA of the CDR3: TGTGCCTGGAGCCTCACAGGGGGCACCGGGGAGCTGTTTTTT. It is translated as CAWSLTGGTGELFF.

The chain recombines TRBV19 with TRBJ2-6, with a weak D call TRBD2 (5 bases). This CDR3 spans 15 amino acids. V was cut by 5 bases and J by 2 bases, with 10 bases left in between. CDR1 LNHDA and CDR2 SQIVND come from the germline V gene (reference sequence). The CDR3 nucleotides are TGTGCCAGTAGTTCCCCGCGGGCTGGGGCCAACGTCCTGACTTTC. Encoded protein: CASSSPRAGANVLTF. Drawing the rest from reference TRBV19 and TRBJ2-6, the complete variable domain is DGGITQSPKYLFRKEGQNVTLSCEQNLNHDAMYWYRQDPGQGLRLIYYSQIVNDFQKGDIAEGYSVSREKKESFPLTVTSAQKNPTAFYLCASSSPRAGANVLTFGAGSRLTVL.

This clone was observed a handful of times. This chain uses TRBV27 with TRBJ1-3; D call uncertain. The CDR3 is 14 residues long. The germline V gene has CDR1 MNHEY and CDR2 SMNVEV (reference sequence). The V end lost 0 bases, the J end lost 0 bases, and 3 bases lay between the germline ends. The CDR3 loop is CASSLSYSGNTIYF. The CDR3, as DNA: TGTGCCAGCAGTTTATCCTACTCTGGAAACACCATATATTTT.

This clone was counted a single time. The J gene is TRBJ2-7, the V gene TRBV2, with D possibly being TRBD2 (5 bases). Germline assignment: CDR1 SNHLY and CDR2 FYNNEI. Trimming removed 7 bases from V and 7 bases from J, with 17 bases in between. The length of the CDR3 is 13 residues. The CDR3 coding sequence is TGTGCCAGCACGAGGGATTTGGCGGAAGAGCAGTACTTC. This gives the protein CASTRDLAEEQYF.

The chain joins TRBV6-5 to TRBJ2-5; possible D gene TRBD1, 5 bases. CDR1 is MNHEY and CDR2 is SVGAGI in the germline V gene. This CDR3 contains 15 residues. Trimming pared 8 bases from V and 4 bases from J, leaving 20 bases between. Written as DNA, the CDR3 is TGTGCCAGCCGAAAATCAGGGTGGGCGGTAGAGACCCAGTACTTC. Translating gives CASRKSGWAVETQYF.

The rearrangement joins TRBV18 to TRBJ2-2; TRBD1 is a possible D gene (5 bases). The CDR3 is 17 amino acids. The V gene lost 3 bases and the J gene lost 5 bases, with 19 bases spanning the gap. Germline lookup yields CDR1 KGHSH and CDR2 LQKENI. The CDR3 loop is CASSPRTPSGWTGELFF. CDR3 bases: TGTGCCAGCTCACCCAGGACACCTTCCGGATGGACCGGGGAGCTGTTTTTT.

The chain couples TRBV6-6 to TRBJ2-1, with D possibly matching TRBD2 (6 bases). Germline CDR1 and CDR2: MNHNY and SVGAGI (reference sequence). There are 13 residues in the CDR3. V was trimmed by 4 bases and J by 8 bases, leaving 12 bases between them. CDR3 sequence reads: CASSFLEGHEQFF. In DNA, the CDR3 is TGTGCCAGCAGTTTTCTGGAGGGACATGAGCAGTTCTTC.